The 31 T cell receptor beta chains below come from one sample, sequenced in a study of cytomegalovirus exposure and HLA in healthy donors. The PCR ran on 60 Vbeta and 13 Jbeta primers. TCRdb keeps only in-frame clones here, not all; method: immunoSEQ multiplex PCR. The sample comprises roughly 140,000 clones, approximately 83% of which are singletons, and about 3.8% rests with the top ten. Material for sequencing was PBMCs. These receptors were taken from a man in his forties or fifties in good health and CMV-seropositive.

The chain employs TRBV2 and TRBJ2-7, with D perhaps matching TRBD1 (6 bases). The CDR3 contains 14 residues. Germline CDR1 SNHLY, CDR2 FYNNEI. V lost 7 bases and J 2 bases, leaving 15 bases between the germline ends. The CDR3, as DNA: TGTGCCAGCATGGGATGGGGACACACCTACGAGCAGTACTTC. It is translated as CASMGWGHTYEQYF. Drawing the rest from reference TRBV2 and TRBJ2-7, the complete variable domain is EPEVTQTPSHQVTQMGQEVILRCVPISNHLYFYWYRQILGQKVEFLVSFYNNEISEKSEIFDDQFSVERPDGSNFTLKIRSTKLEDSAMYFCASMGWGHTYEQYFGPGTRLTVT.

The V call is TRBV15, the J call TRBJ2-2, with 7 bases lining up with TRBD1. Per germline, CDR1 LNHNV and CDR2 YYDKDF (reference sequence). With 3 bases clipped from V and 7 bases from J, the junction kept 8 bases outside the gene matches. The CDR3 has 15 amino acids. The CDR3 loop is CATSRRQGSIGELFF. The CDR3 DNA sequence: TGTGCCACCAGCAGGCGACAGGGTTCAATCGGGGAGCTGTTTTTT.

The chain is built from TRBV29-1 and TRBJ2-1; possible D gene TRBD1, 6 bases. The CDR3 length is 12 residues. V was trimmed by 7 bases and J by 4 bases, leaving 11 bases between them. The germline CDR1 and CDR2 sequences are SQVTM and ANQGSEA. The DNA of the CDR3 is TGCAGCGGGTCACAGGGTTACAATGAGCAGTTCTTC. This sequence encodes CSGSQGYNEQFF.

Note on this clone: The junction departs from the called germline gene at one end, perhaps through a read error. The V call is TRBV7-7, the J call TRBJ2-2, with D hard to call. Germline CDR1 reads SSHAT; CDR2 reads FNYEAQ (reference sequence). The CDR3 covers 14 residues. CDR3 nucleotide sequence: TGTGCTAGCAGCTTCAGGCAGAACACCGGGGAGCTGTTTTTT. Translating gives CASSFRQNTGELFF.

The V call is TRBV6-5, the J call TRBJ2-7, with D possibly being TRBD2 (5 bases). The CDR3 is 15 amino acids. Germline V CDR1 and CDR2: MNHEY, SVGAGI. The V and J ends lost 2 bases and 7 bases respectively, with 18 bases between them. In nucleotides, the CDR3 is TGTGCCAGCAGTTACGATACGGCAACCTCGGGAGAGCAGTACTTC. As protein: CASSYDTATSGEQYF.

The gene calls are TRBV5-4 and TRBJ2-7, with D possibly TRBD1 on 6 matching bases. The V gene lost 9 bases and the J gene lost 3 bases, with 22 bases spanning the gap. Germline CDR1 is SGHNT and CDR2 is YYREEE (reference sequence). The CDR3 is made up of 15 amino acids. The CDR3 reads CATSTLQGKGYEQYF. CDR3 DNA sequence: TGTGCCACTTCAACCCTCCAGGGGAAAGGCTACGAGCAGTACTTC.

This clone occurred a few times. V gene TRBV5-1 combines with J gene TRBJ2-5, with D maybe TRBD1 (5 bases). In germline, CDR1 is SGHRS, CDR2 YFSETQ. This CDR3 is 15 amino acids long. V was cut by 2 bases and J by 5 bases, with 16 bases left in between. CDR3 amino acids: CASSLWGESVETQYF. Here the CDR3 DNA reads TGCGCCAGCAGCTTATGGGGCGAGAGTGTGGAGACCCAGTACTTC.

The genes are TRBV5-1 and TRBJ1-1, with TRBD1 as a possible D gene (6 bases). Trimming cost V 3 bases and J 0 bases, with 18 bases left between them. Germline assignment: CDR1 SGHRS and CDR2 YFSETQ. The CDR3 is 17 residues long. CDR3 DNA: TGCGCCAGCAGCTCCCCAGACGGGGGGCGCATGAACACTGAAGCTTTCTTT. It encodes CASSSPDGGRMNTEAFF.

V gene TRBV30 combines with J gene TRBJ2-2, with D possibly matching TRBD2 (6 bases). V gave up 4 bases and J gave up 4 bases, with 10 bases separating them. Looked up from germline, CDR1 is GTSNPN and CDR2 is SVGIG (reference sequence). This CDR3 region has 13 residues. The CDR3 region is CAWNREATGELFF. CDR3 bases: TGTGCCTGGAATAGGGAGGCCACCGGGGAGCTGTTTTTT.

The chain links TRBV6-1 to TRBJ2-7; 8 nucleotides align to TRBD1. CDR3 size: 15 residues. Germline CDR1 and CDR2: MNHNS and SASEGT. With 2 bases clipped from V and 4 bases from J, the junction kept 7 bases outside the gene matches. For the CDR3, the DNA is TGTGCCAGCAGTGAACACAGGACAGGGCGGTACGAGCAGTACTTC. Protein sequence: CASSEHRTGRYEQYF.

J is TRBJ2-5 and V is TRBV27; D perhaps matches TRBD1 (6 bases). The CDR3 totals 12 residues. The germline CDR1 and CDR2 sequences are MNHEY and SMNVEV (reference sequence). The ends were cut back, 5 bases at V and 11 bases at J, with 15 bases in the middle. As DNA, the CDR3 is TGTGCCAGCAGTACACAGGGTAAGGAGCAGTACTTC. Translation gives CASSTQGKEQYF.

The chain couples TRBV2 to TRBJ2-5; unclear D gene. The germline V gene has CDR1 SNHLY and CDR2 FYNNEI. V was pared by 4 bases and J by 8 bases, with 14 bases between. The CDR3 runs to 13 residues. The CDR3 sequence: CASSVSDQLTQYF. The CDR3 bases are TGTGCCAGCAGTGTATCCGACCAACTAACCCAGTACTTC.

The V and J genes are TRBV5-1 and TRBJ2-3; D is possibly TRBD1 (5 bases). The CDR3 runs 16 residues. V lost 0 bases and J 5 bases, leaving 16 bases between the germline ends. The V gene's germline CDR1 is SGHRS and CDR2 YFSETQ. CDR3 in amino acids: CASSLVSGNNRDTQYF. DNA of the CDR3: TGCGCCAGCAGCTTGGTGTCAGGGAATAATAGAGATACGCAGTATTTT.

This clone was found once. This sequence joins TRBV7-9 and TRBJ2-2; 7 bases line up with TRBD2. V was pared by 3 bases and J by 6 bases, with 4 bases of the junction left unmatched. This CDR3 is built from 14 residues. The germline V gene has CDR1 SEHNR and CDR2 FQNEAQ (reference sequence). The CDR3 here is CASSFAGVSGELFF. The CDR3 DNA follows: TGTGCCAGCAGCTTCGCGGGAGTGTCCGGGGAGCTGTTTTTT.

The chain is built from TRBV5-1 and TRBJ2-5; 9 bases line up with TRBD1. V shed 6 bases, J shed 4 bases, and the junction held 7 bases outside the gene matches. This CDR3 region has 14 residues. Germline V gives CDR1 SGHRS, CDR2 YFSETQ. CDR3 in DNA: TGCGCCAGCACACTGACAGGGGGGGGAGAGACCCAGTACTTC. Protein product: CASTLTGGGETQYF.

The chain has TRBV10-3 and TRBJ1-1, with TRBD1 identical over 7 bases. This CDR3 is 14 amino acids long. CDR1 ENHRY and CDR2 SYGVKD come from the germline V gene. The V gene end was trimmed by 6 bases and the J gene end by 0 bases; junction bases not matched to a gene: 4. The CDR3 reads CAISSTGLNTEAFF. CDR3 DNA: TGTGCCATCAGCTCGACAGGGTTGAACACTGAAGCTTTCTTT.

The chain employs TRBV21-1 and TRBJ1-4; TRBD1, as called in the table, went unchecked against the DNA. TRBV21-1 is reported as a pseudogene. This CDR3 region has 17 residues. The CDR3 spells CASSKVGHQATNEKLFF. Here the CDR3 DNA reads TGTGCCAGCAGCAAAGTGGGACACCAGGCAACTAATGAAAAACTGTTTTTT.

The chain is built from TRBV29-1 and TRBJ2-2; TRBD2 might be the D (6 bases). Trimming cost V 4 bases and J 7 bases, with 16 bases left between them. CDR3 length equals 14 residues. In germline, CDR1 is SQVTM, CDR2 ANQGSEA. Here the CDR3 reads CSVGASSVDGELFF. CDR3 DNA: TGCAGCGTTGGGGCCTCTAGCGTGGACGGGGAGCTGTTTTTT.

This chain uses TRBV2 with TRBJ1-6, with D possibly TRBD1 on 6 matching bases. Germline V gene sequence: CDR1 SNHLY, CDR2 FYNNEI. Trimming shortened V by 9 bases and J by 7 bases, and 10 bases separated the two germline ends. This CDR3 is 12 amino acids long. The DNA of the CDR3 is TGTGCCAGTAGGACAGAAAATTCACCCCTCCACTTT. It encodes CASRTENSPLHF.

The chain employs TRBV7-9 and TRBJ2-1; 7 bases agree with TRBD2. Germline-derived CDR1 and CDR2 are SEHNR and FQNEAQ (reference sequence). The CDR3 is 17 residues long. V lost 5 bases to trimming and J lost 5 bases; unmatched junction nucleotides: 15. For the CDR3, the DNA is TGTGCCAGCAGCCCCCCTAGGGCTAGCGGCTCGGACAATGAGCAGTTCTTC. This codes for CASSPPRASGSDNEQFF.

This rearrangement joins TRBV6-6 to TRBJ1-5; 7 bases are a match to TRBD1. Unmatched junction bases numbered 3, after V lost 9 bases and J lost 4 bases. The CDR3 totals 12 residues. Germline V gene lookup returns CDR1 MNHNY and CDR2 SVGAGI (reference sequence). The CDR3 here is CASLTGNQPQHF. In nucleotides, the CDR3 is TGTGCCAGTCTGACAGGGAATCAGCCCCAGCATTTT.

CDR3 DNA: TGCGCCAGCAGCCCTAGCGGGCGGACCCAGTACTTC. The encoded protein is CASSPSGRTQYF. The V and J genes are TRBV4-1 and TRBJ2-5; 8 bases line up with TRBD2. The CDR3 is 12 residues long. Germline values: CDR1 MGHRA, CDR2 YSYEKL. V dropped 4 bases and J dropped 7; count of bases not matched to a gene: 2.

This sequence joins TRBV5-4 and TRBJ2-1, with a weak D call TRBD1 (6 bases). The CDR3 totals 14 residues. CDR1 and CDR2 (germline): SGHNT, YYREEE (reference sequence). Trimming shortened V by 2 bases and J by 9 bases, and 15 bases separated the two germline ends. CDR3 DNA sequence: TGTGCCAGCAGCTTCCACCTAACAGGGCCTGAGCAGTTCTTC. Amino acids: CASSFHLTGPEQFF.

The chain couples TRBV14 to TRBJ1-1, with TRBD1 matching 10 bases. Germline V gene sequence: CDR1 SGHDN, CDR2 FVKESK. The CDR3 is 15 residues long. V shed 4 bases and J 5 bases; nucleotides not matched to a gene: 7. The CDR3 nucleotides read TGTGCCAGCAGCCGGAGGACAGGGGGACGGACTGAAGCTTTCTTT. Encoded protein: CASSRRTGGRTEAFF.

The chain employs TRBV2 and TRBJ2-1, with 10 bases fitting TRBD2. This CDR3 region has 16 residues. J gave up 4 bases and V 5 bases, and 8 bases lay outside the gene matches. CDR1 and CDR2 from the germline V gene are SNHLY and FYNNEI. The CDR3, as DNA: TGTGCCAGCAGTTCCCCAGCGGGAGGGGTTTACAATGAGCAGTTCTTC. Translating it yields CASSSPAGGVYNEQFF. Combining the CDR3 with reference TRBV2 and TRBJ2-1 gives the whole variable domain EPEVTQTPSHQVTQMGQEVILRCVPISNHLYFYWYRQILGQKVEFLVSFYNNEISEKSEIFDDQFSVERPDGSNFTLKIRSTKLEDSAMYFCASSSPAGGVYNEQFFGPGTRLTVL.

Here the CDR3 DNA reads TGTGCCAGCAGTGAAAACCCCGGACAGGGGGGTGGCTACACCTTC. The encoded protein is CASSENPGQGGGYTF. The chain joins TRBV6-1 to TRBJ1-2; 10 positions agree with TRBD1. CDR1 and CDR2 (germline): MNHNS, SASEGT. The CDR3 loop spans 15 amino acids. The V and J ends lost 2 bases and 7 bases, in that order; junction bases with no gene match: 7.

This clone was seen a handful of times. This sequence joins TRBV11-2 and TRBJ2-5; the match to TRBD1 covers 9 bases. The end of the DNA fits TRBJ2-7 better, so the J call may be wrong. Germline V gene data show CDR1 as SGHAT and CDR2 as FQNNGV. This CDR3 is 14 amino acids long. CDR3 amino acids: CASSFGTGIYEQYF. CDR3 nucleotide sequence: TGTGCCAGCAGCTTCGGGACAGGGATCTACGAGCAGTACTTC.

The sample holds one count of this clone. The V call is TRBV13, the J call TRBJ1-6, with 8 bases lining up with TRBD1. The CDR3 length is 14 residues. CDR1 and CDR2 (germline): PRHDT, FYEKMQ (reference sequence). V trimming: 5 bases; J trimming: 12 bases; junction bases outside the gene matches: 9. Here the CDR3 DNA reads TGTGCCAGCAGCAAAATCGGACAGGGTGTACCCCTCCACTTT. Translating gives CASSKIGQGVPLHF.

This clone was detected only a few times. The chain has TRBV7-9 and TRBJ2-2; TRBD1 matches 8 bases. This CDR3 is built from 13 residues. With V trimmed by 5 bases and J by 16 bases, 12 bases remained unmatched. Germline CDR1 reads SEHNR; CDR2 reads FQNEAQ (reference sequence). CDR3 residues: CASSISDRDPTFF. CDR3 sequence (DNA): TGTGCCAGCAGCATCTCGGACAGGGACCCTACGTTTTTT. Using reference TRBV7-9 and TRBJ2-2 for the parts outside the CDR3, the full variable domain is DTGVSQNPRHKITKRGQNVTFRCDPISEHNRLYWYRQTLGQGPEFLTYFQNEAQLEKSRLLSDRFSAERPKGSFSTLEIQRTEQGDSAMYLCASSISDRDPTFFGEGSRLTVL.

This chain links TRBV9 with TRBJ2-3; 12 bases are shared with TRBD2. From germline, CDR1 is SGDLS and CDR2 YYNGEE. The CDR3 contains 17 residues. Unmatched junction bases numbered 3, after V lost 0 bases and J lost 1 base. The CDR3 bases are TGTGCCAGCAGCGTAGGGCTAGCGGGGGGGGGCACAGATACGCAGTATTTT. Its translation: CASSVGLAGGGTDTQYF.

The table lists this clone with a count of one. V gene TRBV9 combines with J gene TRBJ2-6, with D possibly TRBD2 on 6 matching bases. Germline V gene data show CDR1 as SGDLS and CDR2 as YYNGEE. The CDR3 contains 14 residues. The CDR3 bases are TGTGCGACCGGAGGGAGCGAAGGGGCCAACGTCCTGACTTTC. Amino acid sequence: CATGGSEGANVLTF.